Listed below are T cell receptor beta chains from one sample, sequenced in a study of blood T cell repertoires in COVID-19. Here immunoSEQ multiplex PCR was the method, and the copy in TCRdb shows in-frame clones only, minus some. This table holds 150,000 to 200,000 clones, around four fifths found once. The sample comprised peripheral blood. These receptors originate from a woman of 80 years or more with active or convalescent COVID-19. Each CDR3 is given with its conserved first and last residue. The D gene is left open where the match is weak. Only some rows state a clone size, as once, few, many or a class for expanded clones.

D,V,size,J,CDR3,DNA
-,TRBV29-1,-,TRBJ1-2,CSVEGGHANYGYTF,TGCAGCGTTGAAGGGGGCCACGCTAACTATGGCTACACCTTC
-,TRBV5-1,-,TRBJ1-1,CASSYTQGTEAFF,TGCGCCAGCAGCTATACCCAGGGTACTGAAGCTTTCTTT
TRBD1,TRBV30,-,TRBJ2-1,CAWSGGQGLYNEQFF,TGTGCCTGGAGTGGGGGACAGGGGTTATACAATGAGCAGTTCTTC
-,TRBV12-2,-,TRBJ1-2,CASRFPTPGQGKANYGYTF,TGTGCAAGTCGCTTCCCTACTCCTGGACAGGGAAAAGCTAACTATGGCTACACCTTC
-,TRBV5-1,once,TRBJ1-4,CASSPSATNEKLFF,TGCGCCAGCAGCCCGTCCGCAACTAATGAAAAACTGTTTTTT
-,TRBV2,-,TRBJ1-2,CASIPSGTGYGYTF,TGTGCCAGCATCCCATCCGGGACTGGATATGGCTACACCTTC
TRBD2,TRBV4-1,once,TRBJ2-5,CASSQGPRAGGKTQYF,TGCGCCAGCAGCCAAGGACCCCGAGCGGGGGGAAAGACCCAGTACTTC
-,TRBV6-5,-,TRBJ1-5,CASRSRDNQPQHF,TGTGCCAGCAGGTCCCGGGACAATCAGCCCCAGCATTTT
-,TRBV4-3,-,TRBJ2-3,CASSWGGAGTDTQYF,TGCGCCAGCAGTTGGGGGGGGGCGGGCACAGATACGCAGTATTTT
-,TRBV19,-,TRBJ1-3,CATYSPSGNTIYF,TGTGCCACCTACAGCCCCTCTGGAAACACCATATATTTT
-,TRBV7-9,few,TRBJ2-7,CASSSLRGATPYEQYF,TGTGCCAGCAGTTCCTTGCGGGGTGCTACCCCCTACGAGCAGTACTTC
TRBD1,TRBV19,-,TRBJ2-7,CASSDSQGVGEQYF,TGTGCCAGTAGCGACTCGCAGGGGGTGGGGGAGCAGTACTTC
TRBD1,TRBV29-1,few,TRBJ2-5,CSVDGGQGKGETQYF,TGCAGCGTTGATGGGGGACAGGGGAAAGGAGAGACCCAGTACTTC
-,TRBV4-1,-,TRBJ1-5,CASSPYEGGANQPQHF,TGCGCCAGCAGCCCCTATGAGGGTGGTGCCAATCAGCCCCAGCATTTT
TRBD1,TRBV9,-,TRBJ2-6,CASSPSLRQGVYGANVLTF,TGTGCCAGCAGCCCTTCCTTGAGACAGGGTGTGTATGGGGCCAACGTCCTGACTTTC
-,TRBV7-2,-,TRBJ1-1,CASSLFMNTEAFF,TGTGCCAGCAGCTTATTTATGAACACTGAAGCTTTCTTT
-,TRBV7-2,-,TRBJ1-2,CASSLKAGTNYGYTF,TGTGCCAGCAGCTTGAAGGCAGGTACTAACTATGGCTACACCTTC
TRBD1,TRBV5-1,-,TRBJ2-5,CASSPTGYQETQYF,TGCGCCAGCAGCCCGACAGGGTACCAAGAGACCCAGTACTTC
-,TRBV27,-,TRBJ2-2,CASSFGSGIPTGELFF,TGTGCCAGCAGTTTCGGGTCAGGGATCCCCACCGGGGAGCTGTTTTTT
-,TRBV5-4,-,TRBJ2-2,CASSLDSPNTGELFF,TGTGCCAGCAGCTTAGACAGTCCGAACACCGGGGAGCTGTTTTTT
TRBD1,TRBV18,-,TRBJ1-1,CASSPNQGARTEAFF,TGTGCCAGCTCGCCGAACCAGGGGGCTCGCACTGAAGCTTTCTTT
TRBD1,TRBV6-2/TRBV6-3,-,TRBJ1-2,CASSLRTGHRGYTF,TGTGCCAGCAGTCTCCGGACAGGTCATCGAGGCTACACCTTC
TRBD2,TRBV5-4,-,TRBJ2-5,CASSLPGLAGRQETQYF,TGTGCCAGCAGCCTCCCGGGACTAGCGGGACGGCAAGAGACCCAGTACTTC
TRBD1,TRBV29-1,-,TRBJ1-2,CSANAGGYGYTF,TGCAGCGCCAACGCAGGGGGCTATGGCTACACCTTC
-,TRBV2,few,TRBJ2-3,CASSDNSPRLDTQYF,TGTGCCAGCAGTGATAACAGCCCCAGGTTGGATACGCAGTATTTT
TRBD1,TRBV7-3,-,TRBJ1-1,CASSRTGGAGGTEAFF,TGTGCCAGCAGCCGAACAGGGGGCGCAGGGGGCACTGAAGCTTTCTTT
-,TRBV18,-,TRBJ1-1,CASSSPYRDANTEAFF,TGTGCCAGCTCATCACCCTACAGGGACGCGAACACTGAAGCTTTCTTT
TRBD1,TRBV4-1,-,TRBJ1-2,CASSQDRQGANYGYTF,TGCGCCAGCAGCCAAGATAGGCAGGGGGCCAACTATGGCTACACCTTC
-,TRBV4-3,-,TRBJ1-5,CASSQGGGSNQPQHF,TGCGCCAGCAGCCAAGGAGGGGGTTCCAATCAGCCCCAGCATTTT
-,TRBV19,once,TRBJ2-3,CASSIRGTQYF,TGTGCCAGTAGTATACGAGGTACGCAGTATTTT
-,TRBV4-1,-,TRBJ2-2,CASSQERSSGELFF,TGCGCCAGCAGCCAAGAAAGAAGTAGCGGGGAGCTGTTTTTT
-,TRBV9,-,TRBJ1-2,CASSVGAGNGYTF,TGTGCCAGCAGCGTGGGAGCAGGAAATGGCTACACCTTC
-,TRBV27,once,TRBJ1-2,CASLGGCYTF,TGTGCCAGCTTAGGAGGGTGCTACACCTTC
TRBD1,TRBV6-2/TRBV6-3,-,TRBJ1-2,CASSDWTGGSSYGYTF,TGTGCCAGCAGTGACTGGACAGGGGGCTCGAGCTATGGCTACACCTTC
-,TRBV29-1,-,TRBJ1-2,CSVPQGGYGYTF,TGCAGCGTTCCTCAGGGTGGCTATGGCTACACCTTC
-,TRBV2,once,TRBJ1-1,CASSEAGDTEAFF,TGTGCCAGCAGTGAAGCAGGGGATACTGAAGCTTTCTTT
-,TRBV6-2/TRBV6-3,once,TRBJ2-2,CASSYSIRVDGELFF,TGTGCCAGCAGTTACTCTATCAGGGTCGACGGGGAGCTGTTTTTT
TRBD1,TRBV7-2,-,TRBJ1-5,CASSLTGMPQHF,TGTGCCAGCAGCTTGACAGGGATGCCCCAGCATTTT